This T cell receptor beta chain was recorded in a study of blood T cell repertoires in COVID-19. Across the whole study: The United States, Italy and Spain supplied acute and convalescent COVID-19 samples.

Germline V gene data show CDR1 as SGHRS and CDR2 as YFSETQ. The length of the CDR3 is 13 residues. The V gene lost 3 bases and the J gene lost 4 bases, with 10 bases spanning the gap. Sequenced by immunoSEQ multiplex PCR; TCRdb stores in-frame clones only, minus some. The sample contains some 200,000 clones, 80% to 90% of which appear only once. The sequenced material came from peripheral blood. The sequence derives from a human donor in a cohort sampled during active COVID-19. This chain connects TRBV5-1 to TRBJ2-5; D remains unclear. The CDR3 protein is CASSSWPSETQYF. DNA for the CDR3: TGCGCCAGCAGCTCCTGGCCCTCAGAGACCCAGTACTTC. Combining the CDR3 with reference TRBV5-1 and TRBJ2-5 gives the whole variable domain KAGVTQTPRYLIKTRGQQVTLSCSPISGHRSVSWYQQTPGQGLQFLFEYFSETQRNKGNFPGRFSGRQFSNSRSEMNVSTLELGDSALYLCASSSWPSETQYFGPGTRLLVL.